This T cell receptor (beta chain) was observed in a study of CD8 T cells in Susac syndrome. The sequenced target, TCR beta, came from blood CD8+ and CD4+ T cells. Random-hexamer reverse transcription was applied to about 0.45 to 1 ug RNA. MiXCR, run by TCRdb on the immunoSEQ multiplex PCR reads, gives a single entry per CDR3 protein. The sample carries over 95,000 distinct CDR3 sequences, 92% recorded once. V lost 4 bases and J lost 5, with 18 bases in between. The CDR3 spans 15 residues. The sequenced material came from CD8+ T cells from PBMCs. This clonotype was sampled from a human donor in good health. The chain is built from TRBV12-3 or TRBV12-4 and TRBJ2-7; D perhaps matches TRBD2 (6 bases). The CDR3 loop reads CASSSPPGTGDEQYF. As DNA, the CDR3 is TGTGCCAGCAGTTCCCCACCGGGAACGGGGGACGAGCAGTACTTC.